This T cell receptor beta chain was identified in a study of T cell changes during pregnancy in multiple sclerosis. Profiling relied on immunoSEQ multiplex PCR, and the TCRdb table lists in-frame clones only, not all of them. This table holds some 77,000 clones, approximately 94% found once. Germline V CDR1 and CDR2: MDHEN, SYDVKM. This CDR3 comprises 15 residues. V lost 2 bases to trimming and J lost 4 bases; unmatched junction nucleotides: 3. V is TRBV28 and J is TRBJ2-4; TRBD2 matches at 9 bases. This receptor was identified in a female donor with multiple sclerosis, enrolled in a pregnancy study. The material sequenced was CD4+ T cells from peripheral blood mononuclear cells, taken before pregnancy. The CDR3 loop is CASSLAGGGKNIQYF. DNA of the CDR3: TGTGCCAGCAGTTTAGCGGGAGGGGGAAAAAACATTCAGTACTTC.